The rows below give T cell receptor beta chains drawn from one sample of a study of blood T cell repertoires in COVID-19. The assay was immunoSEQ multiplex PCR, and TCRdb's table has in-frame clones only and misses some. The sample yields 250,000 or so clones, 80% to 85% seen once. The sequenced sample was peripheral blood. These receptors all come from a woman in her forties who had recovered from COVID-19. The CDR3 runs from the conserved cysteine through the conserved F or W. D genes are given only for firm matches. The size field is filled for only some rows; it gives once, few, many or a size class.

DNA: TGTGCCAGCTCACCACCGGGGGACAGCTATAATTCACCCCTCCACTTT
CDR3: CASSPPGDSYNSPLHF
size: NA
V: TRBV18
J: TRBJ1-6
D: TRBD1

DNA: TGTGCCAGCAGTTTTGCGGTGAACACTGAAGCTTTCTTT
CDR3: CASSFAVNTEAFF
size: NA
V: TRBV12-3/TRBV12-4
J: TRBJ1-1
D: NA

DNA: TGTGCCAGCTCACCACCCGGGACTACCACAGATACGCAGTATTTT
CDR3: CASSPPGTTTDTQYF
size: NA
V: TRBV18
J: TRBJ2-3
D: TRBD2

DNA: TGTGCCAGCAGGGACAGGGTTAGCTCCTACAATGAGCAGTTCTTC
CDR3: CASRDRVSSYNEQFF
size: NA
V: TRBV4-2
J: TRBJ2-1
D: TRBD1

DNA: TGTGCCAGCTCACCTAAGCCGGCGGGTTCACCCCTCCACTTT
CDR3: CASSPKPAGSPLHF
size: once
V: TRBV18
J: TRBJ1-6
D: NA

DNA: TGTGCCATCAGTGAGTCGGACAGGGTTGAAGCTTTCTTT
CDR3: CAISESDRVEAFF
size: NA
V: TRBV10-3
J: TRBJ1-1
D: TRBD1

DNA: TGTGCCACGGACACGGCTTCGGAGACCCAGTACTTC
CDR3: CATDTASETQYF
size: NA
V: TRBV7-9
J: TRBJ2-5
D: NA

DNA: TGTGCCAGCAGTGTAGGGACAGGGGGCACTGAAGCTTTCTTT
CDR3: CASSVGTGGTEAFF
size: NA
V: TRBV28
J: TRBJ1-1
D: TRBD1

DNA: TGTGCCAGCAGCTCGACTTGGTACGAGCAGTACTTC
CDR3: CASSSTWYEQYF
size: few
V: TRBV11-2
J: TRBJ2-7
D: NA

DNA: TGTGCCAGCAGCCGACAATCCGTCGACGAGCAGTACTTC
CDR3: CASSRQSVDEQYF
size: NA
V: TRBV3-1/TRBV3-2
J: TRBJ2-7
D: NA

DNA: TGTGCCTGGAGGACAGGGTCAATCGGCGAGCAGTACTTC
CDR3: CAWRTGSIGEQYF
size: NA
V: TRBV30
J: TRBJ2-7
D: TRBD1

DNA: TGTGCCAGCAGCATCCGGGCAGGGAATTCACCCCTCCACTTT
CDR3: CASSIRAGNSPLHF
size: once
V: TRBV9
J: TRBJ1-6
D: NA

DNA: TGCGCCAGCAGCCTAGGACAGGGAGGGACCGGGGAGCTGTTTTTT
CDR3: CASSLGQGGTGELFF
size: NA
V: TRBV5-1
J: TRBJ2-2
D: NA

DNA: TGTGCCAGCAGTTTAATTTCCGAAGAGACCCAGTACTTC
CDR3: CASSLISEETQYF
size: NA
V: TRBV28
J: TRBJ2-5
D: NA

DNA: TGTGCCACCAGTGGCTCCCCTGATGGGGGCAATTCCTACAATGAGCAGTTCTTC
CDR3: CATSGSPDGGNSYNEQFF
size: NA
V: TRBV24-1
J: TRBJ2-1
D: NA

DNA: TGTGCCAGCAGCCACCGGGCAGGGGGCGACTATGGCTACACCTTC
CDR3: CASSHRAGGDYGYTF
size: NA
V: TRBV27
J: TRBJ1-2
D: TRBD1

DNA: TGTGCCAGCTCACCCTTACAGGGGACCGGGGAGCTGTTTTTT
CDR3: CASSPLQGTGELFF
size: NA
V: TRBV18
J: TRBJ2-2
D: TRBD1

DNA: TGTGCCAGCGGCGACAGGGAAAGCTATGGCTACACCTTC
CDR3: CASGDRESYGYTF
size: NA
V: TRBV2
J: TRBJ1-2
D: TRBD1

DNA: TGTGCCAGTAGTATTGGGGAACGGCTAGCGGGGAAAGAGACCCAGTACTTC
CDR3: CASSIGERLAGKETQYF
size: NA
V: TRBV19
J: TRBJ2-5
D: TRBD2

DNA: TGTGCCAGCAGCTTCCGGACAGGGTTGAATGGCTACACCTTC
CDR3: CASSFRTGLNGYTF
size: NA
V: TRBV13
J: TRBJ1-2
D: TRBD1

DNA: TGTGCCAGCGCCTGGGGCAGGGGGCTCTCTGGGGCCAACGTCCTGACTTTC
CDR3: CASAWGRGLSGANVLTF
size: NA
V: TRBV11-2
J: TRBJ2-6
D: TRBD1

DNA: TGTGCCAGCAGTTACTCCCGAGAGACCCAGTACTTC
CDR3: CASSYSRETQYF
size: few
V: TRBV6-6
J: TRBJ2-5
D: NA

DNA: TGTGCCAGTAAAAGGGGCTATGGCTACACCTTC
CDR3: CASKRGYGYTF
size: NA
V: TRBV19
J: TRBJ1-2
D: NA

DNA: TGTGCCAGTAGTGTGCCGGGACTAGGGCGAGAGACCCAGTACTTC
CDR3: CASSVPGLGRETQYF
size: NA
V: TRBV19
J: TRBJ2-5
D: TRBD2

DNA: TGTGCCAGCAGTAGGGACAGGGGGTCCTACGAGCAGTACTTC
CDR3: CASSRDRGSYEQYF
size: NA
V: TRBV6-5
J: TRBJ2-7
D: TRBD1

DNA: TGTGCCAGCAGTCAAAGGTGGGACAGGGTCAATGAGCAGTTCTTC
CDR3: CASSQRWDRVNEQFF
size: few
V: TRBV11-2
J: TRBJ2-1
D: TRBD1

DNA: TGTGCCAGCAGCCCCGGGTCCCAAGAGACCCAGTACTTC
CDR3: CASSPGSQETQYF
size: NA
V: TRBV3-1/TRBV3-2
J: TRBJ2-5
D: NA

DNA: TGTGCCAGCAGTTTCGGAGGGGCGAATGAAAAACTGTTTTTT
CDR3: CASSFGGANEKLFF
size: NA
V: TRBV28
J: TRBJ1-4
D: NA

DNA: TGTGCCAGCTCACCAGGACAGGGCGGGTCCTACGAGCAGTACTTC
CDR3: CASSPGQGGSYEQYF
size: NA
V: TRBV18
J: TRBJ2-7
D: TRBD1

DNA: TGTGCCAGCAGTTTAGACAGGGGCACTGAAGCTTTCTTT
CDR3: CASSLDRGTEAFF
size: NA
V: TRBV12-3/TRBV12-4
J: TRBJ1-1
D: TRBD1

DNA: TGTGCCAGCAGCCCGACTGGGGGGAGGTCGGCTAATGAAAAACTGTTTTTT
CDR3: CASSPTGGRSANEKLFF
size: NA
V: TRBV7-9
J: TRBJ1-4
D: NA

DNA: TGTGCCAGCAGTGAACCAGTCACAGATACGCAGTATTTT
CDR3: CASSEPVTDTQYF
size: NA
V: TRBV6-1
J: TRBJ2-3
D: NA

DNA: TGTGCCAGTAGTATACGAGAAAACACTGAAGCTTTCTTT
CDR3: CASSIRENTEAFF
size: NA
V: TRBV19
J: TRBJ1-1
D: NA

DNA: TGTGCCATCAGTGACGCTGGACATTATGAAGCTTTCTTT
CDR3: CAISDAGHYEAFF
size: NA
V: TRBV10-3
J: TRBJ1-1
D: NA

DNA: TGTGCCAGCATGGGGGGGCCTTATGAAAAACTGTTTTTT
CDR3: CASMGGPYEKLFF
size: NA
V: TRBV25-1
J: TRBJ1-4
D: NA

DNA: TGCAGTGCTAGTTTGCGGACTAGCGGGGGGTTAGATACGCAGTATTTT
CDR3: CSASLRTSGGLDTQYF
size: NA
V: TRBV20-1
J: TRBJ2-3
D: TRBD2

DNA: TGTGCCAGCAGCTTAGCGCGACTAGCAGCTGATGAGCAGTTCTTC
CDR3: CASSLARLAADEQFF
size: NA
V: TRBV7-9
J: TRBJ2-1
D: TRBD2

DNA: TGTGCCAGCAGGCCAACCGGGACAGGGAATGTTGAAGCTTTCTTT
CDR3: CASRPTGTGNVEAFF
size: NA
V: TRBV11-2
J: TRBJ1-1
D: TRBD1

DNA: TGTGCCAGCAGCCGGGACGGGACTCCGTCACCCCTCCACTTT
CDR3: CASSRDGTPSPLHF
size: NA
V: TRBV7-9
J: TRBJ1-6
D: NA

DNA: TGTGCCAGCAGTGAACTTGGGGTGGGGTGGGCAACAGGGAACACCATATATTTT
CDR3: CASSELGVGWATGNTIYF
size: NA
V: TRBV2
J: TRBJ1-3
D: NA

DNA: TGTGCCAGCAGCCAAGATCTAAGGACAGGGTTGGACACCGGGGAGCTGTTTTTT
CDR3: CASSQDLRTGLDTGELFF
size: NA
V: TRBV4-2
J: TRBJ2-2
D: TRBD1

DNA: TGTGCCAGCAGTTTTCAGATGAACACTGAAGCTTTCTTT
CDR3: CASSFQMNTEAFF
size: NA
V: TRBV27
J: TRBJ1-1
D: NA

DNA: TGTGCCAGCAGCTCAGGGGCCGGTAGCAATCAGCCCCAGCATTTT
CDR3: CASSSGAGSNQPQHF
size: few
V: TRBV7-3
J: TRBJ1-5
D: NA

DNA: TGTGCCAGCACCTACCCTAACACCGGGGAGCTGTTTTTT
CDR3: CASTYPNTGELFF
size: NA
V: TRBV2
J: TRBJ2-2
D: NA

DNA: TGCAGCGTCGACAGTGGAACTGAAGCTTTCTTT
CDR3: CSVDSGTEAFF
size: NA
V: TRBV29-1
J: TRBJ1-1
D: NA

DNA: TGCGCCAGCAGCTTGGGGACAGTCACAGATACGCAGTATTTT
CDR3: CASSLGTVTDTQYF
size: NA
V: TRBV5-1
J: TRBJ2-3
D: NA